Listed below are T cell receptor beta chains from one sample, sequenced in a study of early T cells in non-severe SARS-CoV-2 infection. TCRdb used MiXCR to reprocess the 5' RACE reads, holding one entry per CDR3 protein. The table shows 75,000 or so distinct CDR3 sequences, with about 10% occurring only once. The sample in question was whole blood, obtained at baseline. The receptors originated from an adult who was a healthcare worker with PCR-confirmed SARS-CoV-2 infection or an uninfected control (not recorded which). Both conserved end residues are part of each CDR3. D genes are given only for firm matches. Clone sizes are given selectively: once, few, many, or a class where the clone is expanded.

d_call clone_size j_call v_call cdr3_aa cdr3_nt
TRBD2 . TRBJ2-2 TRBV30 CARRTSGDTGELFF TGTGCCCGGAGGACTAGCGGGGACACCGGGGAGCTGTTTTTT
. . TRBJ2-7 TRBV7-8 CASSHPGGAAYEQYF TGTGCCAGCAGCCATCCCGGGGGAGCAGCCTACGAGCAGTACTTC
. . TRBJ2-5 TRBV4-1 CASSQDGPPYQETQYF TGCGCCAGCAGCCAAGATGGGCCTCCGTACCAAGAGACCCAGTACTTC
. . TRBJ2-4 TRBV11-2 CASSLGGYQNIQYF TGTGCCAGCAGCCTAGGCGGGTATCAAAACATTCAGTACTTC
. few TRBJ2-3 TRBV2 CASSELRSADTQYF TGTGCCAGCAGTGAACTCAGAAGCGCAGATACGCAGTATTTT
. few TRBJ1-1 TRBV6-2/TRBV6-3 CASSGTWETEAFF TGTGCCAGCAGTGGGACATGGGAGACTGAAGCTTTCTTT
. many TRBJ2-1 TRBV6-5 CASKTSASYNEQFF TGTGCCAGCAAAACTAGTGCTTCCTACAATGAGCAGTTCTTC
. many TRBJ2-3 TRBV7-6 CASSSQGIGSTDTQYF TGTGCCAGCAGCTCTCAGGGTATAGGATCCACAGATACGCAGTATTTT
. . TRBJ2-7 TRBV18 CASSPLMGQAPASEQYF TGTGCCAGCTCACCACTGATGGGCCAGGCCCCAGCCTCCGAGCAGTACTTC
TRBD2 few TRBJ2-3 TRBV11-3 CASSSAWTGTSGRQGFTDTQYF TGTGCCAGCAGCTCCGCCTGGACAGGGACTAGCGGGAGACAAGGGTTCACAGATACGCAGTATTTT
. few TRBJ2-1 TRBV28 CASSITGTGYNEQFF TGTGCCAGCAGTATTACTGGGACTGGTTACAATGAGCAGTTCTTC
. . TRBJ2-3 TRBV29-1 CSVGTPGDTQYF TGCAGCGTTGGGACCCCGGGCGATACGCAGTATTTT
TRBD1 few TRBJ2-5 TRBV9 CASSVTGGYQETQYF TGTGCCAGCAGCGTGACAGGGGGGTACCAAGAGACCCAGTACTTC
. . TRBJ2-3 TRBV9 CASSLQGSADTQYF TGTGCCAGCAGCCTGCAAGGGAGCGCAGATACGCAGTATTTT
. . TRBJ1-1 TRBV6-6 CASSLRPGSTEAFF TGTGCCAGCAGTTTACGTCCCGGGTCCACTGAAGCTTTCTTT
. . TRBJ2-1 TRBV5-1 CASSGAVYNEQFF TGCGCCAGCAGCGGGGCGGTCTACAATGAGCAGTTCTTC
. . TRBJ1-2 TRBV24-1 CATSEGAVNYGYTF TGTGCCACCAGTGAAGGGGCAGTCAACTATGGCTACACCTTC
. . TRBJ2-5 TRBV10-3 CAIRQTGETQYF TGTGCCATCAGACAGACAGGCGAGACCCAGTACTTC
. . TRBJ2-3 TRBV12-3/TRBV12-4 CASSPGRVTDTQYF TGTGCCAGCAGCCCGGGACGAGTCACAGATACGCAGTATTTT
TRBD2 . TRBJ2-7 TRBV28 CASSQPGLGYEQYF TGTGCCAGCAGTCAACCGGGACTAGGCTATGAGCAGTACTTC
. . TRBJ2-7 TRBV5-1 CASPPGRVHEQYF TGCGCCAGCCCTCCGGGAAGGGTCCACGAGCAGTACTTC
. . TRBJ2-7 TRBV5-1 CASSFADSYEQYF TGCGCCAGCAGCTTCGCAGACTCCTACGAGCAGTACTTC
. many TRBJ2-1 TRBV6-2/TRBV6-3 CASSYSYFQFF TGTGCCAGCAGTTACTCCTATTTCCAGTTCTTC
. few TRBJ1-1 TRBV7-9 CASSLENTEAFF TGTGCCAGCAGCTTAGAAAACACTGAAGCTTTCTTT
. many TRBJ2-1 TRBV29-1 CSVEDGLGSLAFF TGCAGCGTTGAAGATGGGTTAGGCAGTCTAGCGTTCTTC
. many TRBJ2-3 TRBV12-3/TRBV12-4 CASSLKGSTDTQYF TGTGCCAGCAGTTTAAAGGGGTCCACAGATACGCAGTATTTT
TRBD2 . TRBJ2-1 TRBV7-3 CASSTSGAYNEQFF TGTGCCAGCAGTACTAGCGGAGCTTACAATGAGCAGTTCTTC
. few TRBJ1-3 TRBV7-8 CASSLERVGGNTIYF TGTGCCAGCAGCTTAGAGAGGGTTGGTGGAAACACCATATATTTT
. . TRBJ2-1 TRBV2 CASSLDMSHEQFF TGTGCCAGCAGTCTCGACATGTCCCATGAGCAGTTCTTC
. few TRBJ1-3 TRBV18 CASSPPVGNTIYF TGTGCCAGCTCACCGCCGGTTGGAAACACCATATATTTT
. many TRBJ2-1 TRBV29-1 CSVGDSHYNEQFF TGCAGCGTTGGAGACAGCCATTACAATGAGCAGTTCTTC
. many TRBJ2-2 TRBV7-3 CASSFQAPGNTGELFF TGTGCCAGCAGCTTCCAGGCTCCCGGGAACACCGGGGAGCTGTTTTTT
. few TRBJ1-1 TRBV9 CASSVGWGTEAFF TGTGCCAGCAGCGTAGGTTGGGGCACTGAAGCTTTCTTT
. . TRBJ2-2 TRBV10-3 CAIRGARVTGELFF TGTGCCATCCGGGGGGCGCGGGTCACCGGGGAGCTGTTTTTT
TRBD2 . TRBJ2-7 TRBV12-3/TRBV12-4 CASRVLAGSGEQYF TGTGCCAGCAGAGTACTAGCGGGGTCCGGCGAGCAGTACTTC
TRBD1 many TRBJ1-5 TRBV12-3/TRBV12-4 CASSGDRGNQPQHF TGTGCCAGCAGTGGGGACAGGGGCAATCAGCCCCAGCATTTT
TRBD1 . TRBJ2-5 TRBV19 CASSRGRLETQYF TGTGCCAGTAGCAGGGGGCGGTTAGAGACCCAGTACTTC
. . TRBJ2-3 TRBV29-1 CSVDRVDTQYF TGCAGCGTTGACAGGGTCGATACGCAGTATTTT
. many TRBJ1-3 TRBV19 CASSTLGGNTIYF TGTGCCAGTAGTACTCTGGGAGGAAACACCATATATTTT
. . TRBJ2-7 TRBV10-3 CAISESHQGRGEQYF TGTGCCATCAGTGAGTCCCATCAGGGACGGGGCGAGCAGTACTTC
. many TRBJ2-1 TRBV7-8 CASKLSNEQFF TGTGCCAGTAAGCTTAGCAATGAGCAGTTCTTC
. . TRBJ2-4 TRBV2 CASNVWGDIQYF TGTGCCAGCAACGTCTGGGGGGACATTCAGTACTTC
. . TRBJ1-1 TRBV7-3 CASSSGGSTEAFF TGTGCCAGCAGCTCAGGAGGGAGCACTGAAGCTTTCTTT
. . TRBJ2-1 TRBV4-2 CASSQISGTAANEQFF TGTGCCAGCAGCCAAATATCCGGGACGGCGGCCAATGAGCAGTTCTTC